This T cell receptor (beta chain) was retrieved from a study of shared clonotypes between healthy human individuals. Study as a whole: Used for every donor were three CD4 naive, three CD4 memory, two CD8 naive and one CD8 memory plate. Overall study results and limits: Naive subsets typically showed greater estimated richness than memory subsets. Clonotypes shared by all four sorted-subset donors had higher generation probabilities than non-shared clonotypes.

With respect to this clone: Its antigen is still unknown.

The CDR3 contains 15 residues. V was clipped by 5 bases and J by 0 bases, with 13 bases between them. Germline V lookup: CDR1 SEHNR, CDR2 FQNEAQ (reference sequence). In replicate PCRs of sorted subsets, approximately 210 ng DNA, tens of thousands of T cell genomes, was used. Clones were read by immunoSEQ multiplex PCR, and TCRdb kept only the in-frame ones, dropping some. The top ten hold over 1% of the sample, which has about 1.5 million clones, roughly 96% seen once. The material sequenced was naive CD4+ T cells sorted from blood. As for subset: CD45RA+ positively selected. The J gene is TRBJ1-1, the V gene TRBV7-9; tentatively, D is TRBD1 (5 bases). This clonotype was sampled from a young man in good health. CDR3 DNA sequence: TGTGCCAGCAGCCGACGGGGAGGGGTGAACACTGAAGCTTTCTTT. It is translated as CASSRRGGVNTEAFF.